This entry is about one TCR beta chain. Its specificity is not known. The repertoire was sequenced with immunoSEQ multiplex PCR; TCRdb's copy has only in-frame clones and lacks some. The table includes about 110,000 clones, approximately 92% detected once. The data stem from a study of T cell responses to AZD1222 COVID-19 vaccine. Study outcomes and limitations: The repertoires were collected only after the peak T cell response.

The CDR3 contains 16 residues. Germline-derived CDR1 and CDR2 are MNHEY and SMNVEV (reference sequence). Losses at the gene ends were 6 bases for V and 9 bases for J; bases not matched to a gene: 18. Sequencing was performed on peripheral blood, taken 28 days after the second AZD1222 dose. The TCR was taken from an adult who received the AZD1222 COVID-19 vaccine. The gene calls are TRBV27 and TRBJ1-2; TRBD1 aligns across 8 bases. The CDR3 DNA follows: TGTGCCAGCAGAGCTAACAAGGTGACAGGGGAGAGCCGCTACACCTTC. This codes for CASRANKVTGESRYTF.